This entry concerns a single T cell receptor (beta chain). The data were taken from a study of blood T cell repertoires in COVID-19. In the study overall: T cells, B-cell-depleted T cells, or PBMCs provided the cDNA or gDNA that served as material.

The CDR3 length is 13 residues. Authors' analysis steps: Researchers report that nucleated cell counts were estimated from reference gene primer amplification. The assay was immunoSEQ multiplex PCR, and TCRdb's table has in-frame clones only and misses some. V, J and clone size are taken as reported in that table, and D and trimming were inferred from the DNA itself. Of just over 250,000 clones in the sample, around 87% were seen once. Sequencing input: peripheral blood. The clonotype was recovered from a woman aged 45-59 years with acute or convalescent COVID-19. The chain has TRBV21-1 and TRBJ2-2; TRBD2, the D gene given by the table, was not confirmed from the DNA. TRBV21-1 is listed as a pseudogene. Written as DNA, the CDR3 is TGTGCCAGCAGCAAAGGTAGCGGGGGCCTTTGTTTTTTT. Its protein product is CASSKGSGGLCFF.